This record covers a single T cell receptor (beta chain). Looked up from germline, CDR1 is MNHEY and CDR2 is SVGEGT. The CDR3 sequence is 13 residues long. Trimming removed 7 bases from V and 11 bases from J, with 20 bases in between. The record originates from a study of T cells after yellow fever vaccination. MiXCR, run by TCRdb on the 5' RACE reads, gives a single entry per CDR3 protein. The repertoire holds about 140,000 distinct CDR3 sequences, more than 6% seen once, with roughly 0.73% in the top ten. V is TRBV6-2 or TRBV6-3 and J is TRBJ1-1; possibly TRBD1 for D (6 bases). This material consisted of CD4+ T cells sorted from PBMCs, taken 5 days after the yellow fever booster vaccination. This TCR derives from a man aged 25-40 years who received the YFV17D yellow fever vaccine. CDR3 in amino acids: CASILGGAGEAFF. CDR3 nucleotide sequence: TGTGCCAGCATCCTCGGGGGCGCAGGGGAGGCTTTCTTT.